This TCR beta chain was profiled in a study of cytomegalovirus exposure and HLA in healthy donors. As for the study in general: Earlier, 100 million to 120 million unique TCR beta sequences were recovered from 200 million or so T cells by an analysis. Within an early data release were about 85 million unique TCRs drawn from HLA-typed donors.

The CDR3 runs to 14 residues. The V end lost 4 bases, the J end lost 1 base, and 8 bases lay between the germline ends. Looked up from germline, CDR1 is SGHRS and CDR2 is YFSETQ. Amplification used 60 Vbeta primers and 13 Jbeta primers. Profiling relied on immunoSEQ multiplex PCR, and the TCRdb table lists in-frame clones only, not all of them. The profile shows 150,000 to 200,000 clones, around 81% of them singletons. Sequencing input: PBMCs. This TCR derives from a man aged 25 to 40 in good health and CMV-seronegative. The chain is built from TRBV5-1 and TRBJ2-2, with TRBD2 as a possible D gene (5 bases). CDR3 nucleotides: TGCGCCAGCAGCAGAGGGCTGAACACCGGGGAGCTGTTTTTT. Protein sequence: CASSRGLNTGELFF. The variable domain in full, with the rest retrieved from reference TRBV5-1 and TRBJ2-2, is KAGVTQTPRYLIKTRGQQVTLSCSPISGHRSVSWYQQTPGQGLQFLFEYFSETQRNKGNFPGRFSGRQFSNSRSEMNVSTLELGDSALYLCASSRGLNTGELFFGEGSRLTVL.